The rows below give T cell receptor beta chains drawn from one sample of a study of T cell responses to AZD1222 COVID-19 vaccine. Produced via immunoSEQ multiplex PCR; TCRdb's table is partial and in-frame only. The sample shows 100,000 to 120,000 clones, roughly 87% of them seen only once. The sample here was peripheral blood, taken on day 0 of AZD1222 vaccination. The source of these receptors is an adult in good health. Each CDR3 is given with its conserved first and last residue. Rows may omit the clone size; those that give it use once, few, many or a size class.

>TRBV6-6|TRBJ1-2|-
CASSETYRDRGYTF
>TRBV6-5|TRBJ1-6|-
CASSLSGTSPLHF
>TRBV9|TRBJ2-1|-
CASSVEGRRQFF
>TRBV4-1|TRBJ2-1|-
CASSPTGDSVYNEQFF
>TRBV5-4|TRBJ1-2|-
CASSLTANYGYTF
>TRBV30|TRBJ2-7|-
CAWSVDRAEYF
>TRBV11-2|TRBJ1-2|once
CASSLTFSGTENGYTF
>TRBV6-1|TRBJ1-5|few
CASSEDHEGNQPQHF
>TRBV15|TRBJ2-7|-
CATSREQDRAYEQYF
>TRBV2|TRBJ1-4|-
CASSADSAGKLFF
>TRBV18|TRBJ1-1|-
CASSPGLNTEAFF
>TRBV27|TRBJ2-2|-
CASSLSQANTGELFF
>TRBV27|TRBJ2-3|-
CASSSEGASDTQYF
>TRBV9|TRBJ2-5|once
CASSVNSGNQETQYF
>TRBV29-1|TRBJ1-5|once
CSVVDRRAQHF
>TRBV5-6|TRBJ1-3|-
CASNLQALGGNTIYF
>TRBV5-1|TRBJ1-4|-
CASSRRGTGSEKLFF
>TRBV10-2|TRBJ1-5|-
CASSEYSGLYNQPQHF
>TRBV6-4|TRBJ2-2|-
CASSLTSGRITGELFF
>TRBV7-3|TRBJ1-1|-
CASSSNGGQGKAFF
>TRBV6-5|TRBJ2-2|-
CASNHGTGNTGELFF
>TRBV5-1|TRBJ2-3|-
CASSSYGADTQYF
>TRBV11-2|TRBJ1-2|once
CAASRDRGYGYTF
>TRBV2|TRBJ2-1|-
CASSVRGLSYNEQFF
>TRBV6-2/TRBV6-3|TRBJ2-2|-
CASSPRVEYTGELFF
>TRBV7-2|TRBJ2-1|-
CASSSRIAAEQFF
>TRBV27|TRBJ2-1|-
CASSSNRGREQFF
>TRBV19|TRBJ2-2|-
CASSISTTSGAGELFF
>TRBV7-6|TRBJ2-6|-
CASSPGTGRANVLTF
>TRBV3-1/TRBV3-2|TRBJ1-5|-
CASSQWSGADQPQHF
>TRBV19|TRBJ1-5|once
CASTQQGLQPQHF
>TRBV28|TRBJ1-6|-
CASSLSVQGYSPLHF
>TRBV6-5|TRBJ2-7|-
CASSDRWEVNYEQYF
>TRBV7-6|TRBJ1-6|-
CASSAASSYNSPLHF
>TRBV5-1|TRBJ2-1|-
CASSSDGGLVFF
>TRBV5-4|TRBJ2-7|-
CASSLGLGRDRSYEQYF
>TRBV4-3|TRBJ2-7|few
CASSQVGGYEQYF
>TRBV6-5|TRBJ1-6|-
CASTAGTGGDSPLHF
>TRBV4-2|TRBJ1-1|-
CASSPGRYTEAFF
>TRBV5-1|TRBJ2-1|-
CASSRDSSYNEQFF
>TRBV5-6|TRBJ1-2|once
CASSTTGGSGYTF